This TCR beta chain was sequenced during a study of T cell changes during pregnancy in multiple sclerosis. Data came from immunoSEQ multiplex PCR; TCRdb stores just in-frame clones and leaves some out. The data show more than 50,000 clones, roughly nine tenths seen once. J was trimmed by 0 bases and V by 7 bases; bases with no gene match: 8. CDR3 length: 16 residues. CDR1 LNHDA and CDR2 SQIVND come from the germline V gene (reference sequence). The sequences come from peripheral blood, collected before pregnancy. The clonotype was recovered from a female donor with multiple sclerosis, enrolled in a pregnancy study. The chain recombines TRBV19 with TRBJ2-1, with 8 bases that match TRBD2. DNA of the CDR3: TGTGCCAGTACCCCCACGGGGGGGGGCTCCTACAATGAGCAGTTCTTC. Translating it yields CASTPTGGGSYNEQFF.